The clone carrying this T cell receptor (beta chain) was recorded at least ten times. These data originate in a study of blood T cell repertoires in COVID-19. The table came from immunoSEQ multiplex PCR; TCRdb's copy has only in-frame clones and leaves some out. The data show fewer than 35,000 clones, around 84% seen once. The TCR was taken from a human donor in a cohort sampled during active COVID-19. The sequencing sample was made of peripheral blood.

CDR3 in DNA: TGTGCCAGCAGTTACTCCCTACTCCGCGAGGACTATGGCTACACCTTC. Residues: CASSYSLLREDYGYTF. V is TRBV6-5 and J is TRBJ1-2; D is unclear. Deletions cut 0 bases from V and 3 bases from J, with 14 bases between. The CDR3 runs to 16 residues. In germline, CDR1 is MNHEY, CDR2 SVGAGI.